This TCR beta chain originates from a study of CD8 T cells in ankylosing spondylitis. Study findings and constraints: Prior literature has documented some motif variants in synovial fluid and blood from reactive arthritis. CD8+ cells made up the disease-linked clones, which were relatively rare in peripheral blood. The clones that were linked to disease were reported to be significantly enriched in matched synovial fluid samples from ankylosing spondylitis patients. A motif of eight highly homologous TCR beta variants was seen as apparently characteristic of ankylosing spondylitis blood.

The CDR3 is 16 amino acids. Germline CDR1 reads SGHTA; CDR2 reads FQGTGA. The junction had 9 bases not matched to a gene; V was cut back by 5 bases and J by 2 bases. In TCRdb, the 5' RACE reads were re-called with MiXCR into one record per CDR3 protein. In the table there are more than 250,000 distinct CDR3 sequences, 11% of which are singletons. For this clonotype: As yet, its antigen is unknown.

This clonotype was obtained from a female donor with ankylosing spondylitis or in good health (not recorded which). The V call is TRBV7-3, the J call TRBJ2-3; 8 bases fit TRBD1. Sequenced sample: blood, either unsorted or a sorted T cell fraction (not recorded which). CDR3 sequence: CASSRTGRLNTDTQYF. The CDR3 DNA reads TGTGCCAGCAGCCGGACAGGGAGACTTAACACAGATACGCAGTATTTT.